The subject of this entry is one TCR beta chain. This entry comes from a study of blood T cell repertoires in COVID-19. Study information: Samples taken during acute and convalescent COVID-19 were collected in the United States, Italy and Spain. Sample material is recorded as cDNA or gDNA derived from T cells, B-cell-depleted T cells, or PBMCs.

Authors' processing steps: Estimates of nucleated cell counts were drawn from the amplification of reference gene primers. Using immunoSEQ multiplex PCR, the repertoire was profiled, and TCRdb retains in-frame clones only, with some absent. The D gene and trimming were derived from the DNA, and the V and J assignments and clone size from that table. The table records more than 150,000 clones, approximately 90% of them present only once. The receptor was derived from a man aged 18 to 29 with acute or convalescent COVID-19. Sequencing was performed on peripheral blood.

CDR3 bases: TGTGCCAGCAGTCCGGCGGGACAGAACTATGGCTACACCTTC. It translates to CASSPAGQNYGYTF. The J gene is TRBJ1-2, the V gene TRBV7-9; 7 bases are a match to TRBD1. This CDR3 is 14 amino acids long. In germline, CDR1 is SEHNR, CDR2 FQNEAQ (reference sequence). V shed 6 bases, J shed 2 bases, and the junction held 6 bases outside the gene matches.